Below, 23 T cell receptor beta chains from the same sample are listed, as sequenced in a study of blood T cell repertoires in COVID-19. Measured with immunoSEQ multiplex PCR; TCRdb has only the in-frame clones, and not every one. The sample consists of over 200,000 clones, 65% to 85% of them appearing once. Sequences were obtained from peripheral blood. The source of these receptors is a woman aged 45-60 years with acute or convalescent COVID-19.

The chain's CDR3 is CATSLGHEAFF. The CDR3 DNA reads TGTGCCACCAGCTTGGGGCATGAAGCTTTCTTT. V usage is TRBV24-1 and J usage is TRBJ1-1; perhaps TRBD1 as D (5 bases). CDR1 is KGHDR, CDR2 SFDVKD, per germline. The CDR3 loop spans 11 amino acids. The V end lost 7 bases, the J end lost 7 bases, and 9 bases lay between the germline ends.

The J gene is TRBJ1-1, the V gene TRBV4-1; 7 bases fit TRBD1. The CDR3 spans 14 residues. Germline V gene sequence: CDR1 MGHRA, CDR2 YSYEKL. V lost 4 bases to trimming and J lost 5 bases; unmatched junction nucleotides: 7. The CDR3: CASSRGQVETEAFF. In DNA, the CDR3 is TGCGCCAGCAGCCGCGGACAGGTTGAGACTGAAGCTTTCTTT.

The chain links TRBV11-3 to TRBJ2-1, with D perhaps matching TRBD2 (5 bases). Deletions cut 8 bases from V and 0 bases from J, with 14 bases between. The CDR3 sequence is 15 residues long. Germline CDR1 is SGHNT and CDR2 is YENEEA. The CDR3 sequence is CASSGSLSSYNEQFF. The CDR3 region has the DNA TGTGCCAGCTCGGGGTCTTTGAGCTCCTACAATGAGCAGTTCTTC.

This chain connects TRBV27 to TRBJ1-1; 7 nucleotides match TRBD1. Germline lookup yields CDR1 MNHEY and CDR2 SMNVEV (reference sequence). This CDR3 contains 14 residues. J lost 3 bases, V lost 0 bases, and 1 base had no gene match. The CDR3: CASSLSGGHTEAFF. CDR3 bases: TGTGCCAGCAGTTTATCAGGGGGCCACACTGAAGCTTTCTTT.

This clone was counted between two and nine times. CDR3 DNA sequence: TGTGCCAGCAGCACACAGGGACAGCCGAATTCACCCCTCCACTTT. Amino acids: CASSTQGQPNSPLHF. This chain connects TRBV7-2 to TRBJ1-6; TRBD1 matches at 7 bases. Germline lookup yields CDR1 SGHTA and CDR2 FQGNSA. The CDR3 has 15 amino acids. V was pared by 5 bases and J by 7 bases, with 8 bases of the junction left unmatched. The whole variable domain, remainder taken from reference TRBV7-2 and TRBJ1-6, is GAGVSQSPSNKVTEKGKDVELRCDPISGHTALYWYRQSLGQGLEFLIYFQGNSAPDKSGLPSDRFSAERTGGSVSTLTIQRTQQEDSAVYLCASSTQGQPNSPLHFGNGTRLTVT.

CDR3: CATSAQGTTGELFF. The CDR3 DNA sequence: TGTGCCACCAGTGCCCAGGGAACAACCGGGGAGCTGTTTTTT. The chain employs TRBV24-1 and TRBJ2-2; tentative D call: TRBD1 (5 bases). Germline values: CDR1 KGHDR, CDR2 SFDVKD. Deletions cut 5 bases from V and 5 bases from J, with 11 bases between. The CDR3 extends over 14 amino acids.

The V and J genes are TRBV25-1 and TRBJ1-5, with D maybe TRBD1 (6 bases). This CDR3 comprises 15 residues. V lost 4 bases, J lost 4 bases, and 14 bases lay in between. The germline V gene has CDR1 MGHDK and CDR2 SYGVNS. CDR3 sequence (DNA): TGTGCCAGCAGTGTCCAAGACAGGCTAAATCAGCCCCAGCATTTT. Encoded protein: CASSVQDRLNQPQHF.

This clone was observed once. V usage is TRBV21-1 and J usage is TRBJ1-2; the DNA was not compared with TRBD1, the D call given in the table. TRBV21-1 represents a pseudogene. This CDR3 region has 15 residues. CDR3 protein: CASSNRQGGDYGYTF. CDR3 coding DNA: TGTGCCAGCAGCAACCGACAGGGAGGTGACTATGGCTACACCTTC.

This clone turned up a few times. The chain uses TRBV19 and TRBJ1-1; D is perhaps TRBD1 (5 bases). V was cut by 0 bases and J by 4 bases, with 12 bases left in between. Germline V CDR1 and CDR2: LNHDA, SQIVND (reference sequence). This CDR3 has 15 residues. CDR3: CASSIEGQGSTEAFF. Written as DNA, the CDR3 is TGTGCCAGTAGTATAGAGGGGCAGGGTTCCACTGAAGCTTTCTTT.

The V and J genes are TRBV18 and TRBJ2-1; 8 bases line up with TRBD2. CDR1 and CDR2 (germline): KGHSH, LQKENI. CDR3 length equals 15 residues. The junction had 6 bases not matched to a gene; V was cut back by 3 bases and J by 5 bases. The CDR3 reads CASSPGLALDNEQFF. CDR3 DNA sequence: TGTGCCAGCTCACCTGGACTAGCTCTAGACAATGAGCAGTTCTTC. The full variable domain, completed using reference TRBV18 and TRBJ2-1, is NAGVMQNPRHLVRRRGQEARLRCSPMKGHSHVYWYRQLPEEGLKFMVYLQKENIIDESGMPKERFSAEFPKEGPSILRIQQVVRGDSAAYFCASSPGLALDNEQFFGPGTRLTVL.

The DNA of the CDR3 is TGTGCCAGCAGTTACAGAGGACTAGCGGGAGCCGAGACCCAGTACTTC. This codes for CASSYRGLAGAETQYF. V and J are TRBV28 and TRBJ2-5; 13 positions agree with TRBD2. This CDR3 has 16 residues. J was trimmed by 5 bases and V by 4 bases; bases with no gene match: 7. CDR1 and CDR2 from the germline V gene are MDHEN and SYDVKM.

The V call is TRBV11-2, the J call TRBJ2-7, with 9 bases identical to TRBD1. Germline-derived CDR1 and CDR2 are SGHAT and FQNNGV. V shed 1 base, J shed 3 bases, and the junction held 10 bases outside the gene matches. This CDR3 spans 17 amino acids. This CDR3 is CASSLGAPGQGFYEQYF. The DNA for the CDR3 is TGTGCCAGCAGCTTAGGGGCCCCGGGACAGGGTTTCTACGAGCAGTACTTC.

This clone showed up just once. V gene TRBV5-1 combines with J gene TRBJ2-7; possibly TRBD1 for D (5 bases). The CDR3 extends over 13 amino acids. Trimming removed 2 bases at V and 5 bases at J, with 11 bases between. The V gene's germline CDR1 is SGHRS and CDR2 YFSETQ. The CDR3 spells CASSLSSRDEQYF. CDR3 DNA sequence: TGCGCCAGCAGCTTATCTTCCAGGGACGAGCAGTACTTC.

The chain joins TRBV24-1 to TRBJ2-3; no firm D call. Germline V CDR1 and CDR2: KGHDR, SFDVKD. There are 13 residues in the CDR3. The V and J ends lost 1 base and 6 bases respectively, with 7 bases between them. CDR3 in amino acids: CATSDFPRDTQYF. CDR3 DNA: TGTGCCACCAGTGATTTCCCTAGGGATACGCAGTATTTT.

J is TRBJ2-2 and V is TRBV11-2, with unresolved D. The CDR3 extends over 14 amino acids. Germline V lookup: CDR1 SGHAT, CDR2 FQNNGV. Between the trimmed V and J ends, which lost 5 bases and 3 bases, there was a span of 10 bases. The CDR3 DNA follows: TGTGCCAGCAGCCCCAGACAACACACCGGGGAGCTGTTTTTT. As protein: CASSPRQHTGELFF.

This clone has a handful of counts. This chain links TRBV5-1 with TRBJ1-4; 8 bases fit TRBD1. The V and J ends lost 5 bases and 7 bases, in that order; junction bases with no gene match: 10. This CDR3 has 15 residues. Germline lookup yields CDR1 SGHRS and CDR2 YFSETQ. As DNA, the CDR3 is TGCGCCAGCAGGGTTCGAACAGGGGGTCTTGAAAAACTGTTTTTT. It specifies CASRVRTGGLEKLFF.

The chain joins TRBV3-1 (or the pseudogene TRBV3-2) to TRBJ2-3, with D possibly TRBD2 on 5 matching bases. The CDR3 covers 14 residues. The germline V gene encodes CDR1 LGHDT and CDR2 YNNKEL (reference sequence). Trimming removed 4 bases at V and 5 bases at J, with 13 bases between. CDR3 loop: CASSPRTSGDTQYF. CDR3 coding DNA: TGTGCCAGCAGCCCCAGGACCAGCGGAGATACGCAGTATTTT.

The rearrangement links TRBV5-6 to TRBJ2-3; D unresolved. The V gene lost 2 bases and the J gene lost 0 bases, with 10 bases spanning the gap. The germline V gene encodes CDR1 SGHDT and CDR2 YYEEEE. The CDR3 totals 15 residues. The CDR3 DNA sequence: TGTGCCAGCAGCTTTTCTCCCTTGAGCACAGATACGCAGTATTTT. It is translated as CASSFSPLSTDTQYF.

This CDR3 is CASSGIEGQGWNEQFF. CDR3 nucleotide sequence: TGCGCCAGCAGCGGGATTGAGGGACAGGGTTGGAATGAGCAGTTCTTC. V and J are TRBV5-1 and TRBJ2-1; 9 nucleotides line up with TRBD1. The CDR3 contains 16 residues. The trim removed 4 bases at V and 7 bases at J, leaving 12 bases unmatched. Germline CDR1 reads SGHRS; CDR2 reads YFSETQ.

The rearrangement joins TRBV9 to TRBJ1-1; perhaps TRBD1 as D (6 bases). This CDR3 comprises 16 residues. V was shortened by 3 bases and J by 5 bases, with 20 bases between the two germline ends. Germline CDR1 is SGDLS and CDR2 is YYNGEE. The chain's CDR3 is CASSARDIVGGTEAFF. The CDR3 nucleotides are TGTGCCAGCAGCGCCCGGGACATCGTGGGGGGGACTGAAGCTTTCTTT.

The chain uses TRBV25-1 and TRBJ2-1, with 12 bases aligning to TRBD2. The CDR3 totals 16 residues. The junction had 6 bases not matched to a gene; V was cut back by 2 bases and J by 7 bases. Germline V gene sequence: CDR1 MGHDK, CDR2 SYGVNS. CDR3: CASSEPTSGSGNEQFF. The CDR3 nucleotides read TGTGCCAGCAGTGAACCGACTAGCGGGAGTGGTAATGAGCAGTTCTTC.

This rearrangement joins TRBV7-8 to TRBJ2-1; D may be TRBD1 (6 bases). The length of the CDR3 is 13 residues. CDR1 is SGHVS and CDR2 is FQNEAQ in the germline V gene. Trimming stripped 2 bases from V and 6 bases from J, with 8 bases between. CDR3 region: CASSLNRVNEQFF. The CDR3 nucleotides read TGTGCCAGCAGCTTAAACAGGGTCAATGAGCAGTTCTTC.

The CDR3 sequence is CASSEGQSVYPEAFF. The CDR3 bases are TGTGCCAGCAGTGAAGGACAGTCGGTTTACCCTGAAGCTTTCTTT. This chain links TRBV6-1 with TRBJ1-1; tentatively, D is TRBD1 (5 bases). V lost 1 base and J 6 bases, leaving 15 bases between the germline ends. CDR1 is MNHNS and CDR2 is SASEGT in the germline V gene. This CDR3 is 15 amino acids long.